A single sample gave rise to the 2 T cell receptor beta chains below, sequenced in a study of blood T cell repertoires in COVID-19 (dated by TCRdb to between 2020 and 2021). The method was the immunoSEQ multiplex PCR assay. Sourced from immuneACCESS, this table was stored by TCRdb with only in-frame sequences that have V and J called. A share of the clones is absent; for the studies checked, an unresolved V gene accounts for under half, and the remainder has no known explanation. This sample gives 120,000 to 150,000 clones in total; approximately 83% of them show up just once. Less than 9.5% of the sample goes to the ten largest clones. Sequenced material: peripheral blood. These receptors were collected from a human donor in a cohort sampled during active COVID-19.

The chain links TRBV19 to TRBJ1-2; D unresolved. Germline assignment: CDR1 LNHDA and CDR2 SQIVND (reference sequence). Trimming removed 3 bases at V and 2 bases at J, with 10 bases between. The CDR3 loop spans 14 amino acids. The CDR3 coding sequence is TGTGCCAGTAGTATGGGCCTACAGAACTATGGCTACACCTTC. This codes for CASSMGLQNYGYTF. The full variable domain, completed using reference TRBV19 and TRBJ1-2, is DGGITQSPKYLFRKEGQNVTLSCEQNLNHDAMYWYRQDPGQGLRLIYYSQIVNDFQKGDIAEGYSVSREKKESFPLTVTSAQKNPTAFYLCASSMGLQNYGYTFGSGTRLTVV.

The gene calls are TRBV6-5 and TRBJ1-1, with D unclear. The CDR3 is 14 residues long. CDR1 and CDR2 from the germline V gene are MNHEY and SVGAGI. Between the trimmed V and J ends, which lost 6 bases and 3 bases, there was a span of 14 bases. CDR3 protein: CASRLRTRDTEAFF. CDR3 DNA: TGTGCCAGCAGATTACGTACCCGGGACACTGAAGCTTTCTTT.